The 28 T cell receptor beta chains below all came from one sample that was sequenced in a study of cytomegalovirus exposure and HLA in healthy donors. Amplification used 60 Vbeta primers and 13 Jbeta primers. Data came from immunoSEQ multiplex PCR; TCRdb stores just in-frame clones and leaves some out. This sample has some 150,000 clones, with about 72% found just once. The specimen sequenced was PBMCs. The receptors shown here come from a man between 40 and 49 years old in good health and CMV-seronegative.

The V gene is TRBV6-5, the J gene TRBJ1-1; D is unclear. This CDR3 is built from 14 residues. The germline V gene has CDR1 MNHEY and CDR2 SVGAGI. V was trimmed by 7 bases and J by 4 bases, leaving 16 bases between them. CDR3 region: CASTRSKAVTEAFF. For the CDR3, the DNA is TGTGCCAGCACCCGGTCCAAGGCGGTCACTGAAGCTTTCTTT.

V and J are TRBV27 and TRBJ2-7; 7 positions agree with TRBD1. J lost 3 bases, V lost 3 bases, and 11 bases had no gene match. The CDR3 extends over 16 amino acids. Germline V gene data show CDR1 as MNHEY and CDR2 as SMNVEV (reference sequence). The CDR3 spells CASSLKGAQLGYEQYF. The CDR3 nucleotides are TGTGCCAGCAGTTTGAAGGGGGCCCAGCTCGGCTACGAGCAGTACTTC.

This clone was observed a handful of times. The genes are TRBV18 and TRBJ2-1, with D possibly matching TRBD2 (5 bases). The CDR3 covers 14 residues. Germline values: CDR1 KGHSH, CDR2 LQKENI. Trimming took 0 bases from V and 9 from J, leaving 12 bases between them. CDR3 residues: CASSPPRTVSEQFF. The CDR3 DNA is TGTGCCAGCTCACCACCGAGGACTGTGAGTGAGCAGTTCTTC.

This chain connects TRBV6-1 to TRBJ2-7; the match to TRBD1 covers 9 bases. Germline assignment: CDR1 MNHNS and CDR2 SASEGT. The CDR3 is 13 residues long. The V segment lost 9 bases and the J segment 6 bases; nucleotides outside the gene matches: 9. CDR3 bases: TGTGCCAGTTCCCGGGACAGGGTCGGCGAGCAGTACTTC. Amino acids: CASSRDRVGEQYF.

This clone was recorded a few times. CDR3 DNA: TGTGCCAGCAGCCGCGGGGGGGCGGAGACCCAGTACTTC. Translation gives CASSRGGAETQYF. The chain couples TRBV7-3 to TRBJ2-5, with 9 bases fitting TRBD2. This CDR3 is 13 amino acids long. CDR1 SGHTA and CDR2 FQGTGA come from the germline V gene. Trimming at V came to 5 bases and at J to 5 bases, leaving 3 bases not matched to a gene.

V is TRBV9 and J is TRBJ2-6; weak D call: TRBD2 (7 bases). This CDR3 comprises 17 residues. Trimming shortened V by 4 bases and J by 1 base, and 15 bases separated the two germline ends. Germline values: CDR1 SGDLS, CDR2 YYNGEE. The CDR3 coding sequence is TGTGCCAGCAGCCCTGGCGCGGGGGCATCTGGGGCCAACGTCCTGACTTTC. Protein sequence: CASSPGAGASGANVLTF.

The chain combines TRBV28 with TRBJ1-4; maybe TRBD1 (5 bases). Germline V lookup: CDR1 MDHEN, CDR2 SYDVKM. This CDR3 spans 15 amino acids. V was clipped by 8 bases and J by 5 bases, with 18 bases between them. The CDR3 DNA is TGTGCCAGCTTCCCTCCGGGGGGGGAAAATGAAAAACTGTTTTTT. It encodes CASFPPGGENEKLFF.

The rearrangement joins TRBV5-6 to TRBJ2-7; D perhaps matches TRBD2 (7 bases). CDR3 length: 16 residues. Germline CDR1 SGHDT, CDR2 YYEEEE. V lost 6 bases to trimming and J lost 0 bases, with 19 bases between them. CDR3 amino acids: CASTAYSGGVSYEQYF. The CDR3 DNA sequence: TGTGCCAGCACAGCTTATTCGGGGGGCGTCTCCTACGAGCAGTACTTC.

The rearrangement uses TRBV5-4 and TRBJ1-4, with D unresolved. Germline V CDR1 and CDR2: SGHNT, YYREEE (reference sequence). The CDR3 length is 15 residues. V dropped 1 base and J dropped 0 bases, with 7 bases sitting between them. The CDR3 sequence is CASSLTTATNEKLFF. CDR3 in DNA: TGTGCCAGCAGCTTGACCACAGCAACTAATGAAAAACTGTTTTTT.

Notes on this clone: Mismatch with germline at one junction end may stem from a read error. The V gene is TRBV6-5, the J gene TRBJ2-7, with D maybe TRBD2 (7 bases). Germline V gene sequence: CDR1 MNHEY, CDR2 SVGAGI. This CDR3 has 15 amino acids. In DNA form, the CDR3 reads TGTGCCAGCAGTGCCGTGGGGGGGCCCTCCTACGAGCAGTATTTC. Protein: CASSAVGGPSYEQYF.

This clone showed up just a few times. The chain links TRBV10-2 to TRBJ2-1, with 12 nucleotides matching TRBD2. The CDR3 consists of 14 residues. Germline CDR1 WSHSY, CDR2 SAAADI. The V gene end was trimmed by 4 bases and the J gene end by 8 bases; junction bases not matched to a gene: 3. CDR3 loop: CASSATSGSYEQFF. CDR3 coding DNA: TGCGCCAGCAGTGCGACTAGCGGGAGCTATGAGCAGTTCTTC.

The chain couples TRBV5-1 to TRBJ1-6, with 7 nucleotides matching TRBD1. The CDR3 extends over 16 amino acids. Germline assignment: CDR1 SGHRS and CDR2 YFSETQ. V lost 1 base to trimming and J lost 5 bases; unmatched junction nucleotides: 6. DNA for the CDR3: TGCGCCAGCAGCTTGTACGGGGACAGAAATAATTCACCCCTCCACTTT. Protein product: CASSLYGDRNNSPLHF. Complete variable domain (other parts from reference TRBV5-1 and TRBJ1-6): KAGVTQTPRYLIKTRGQQVTLSCSPISGHRSVSWYQQTPGQGLQFLFEYFSETQRNKGNFPGRFSGRQFSNSRSEMNVSTLELGDSALYLCASSLYGDRNNSPLHFGNGTRLTVT.

CDR3 region: CASRYDRNYGYTF. DNA of the CDR3: TGTGCCAGCAGGTACGACAGGAACTATGGCTACACCTTC. The genes are TRBV5-6 and TRBJ1-2, with D tentatively TRBD1 (6 bases). The CDR3 runs to 13 residues. Looked up from germline, CDR1 is SGHDT and CDR2 is YYEEEE. V was shortened by 5 bases and J by 2 bases, with 10 bases between the two germline ends.

The CDR3 is CASTPSPTGTGYTF. The CDR3 coding sequence is TGCGCCAGCACCCCCTCCCCGACAGGGACCGGCTACACCTTC. V is TRBV5-1 and J is TRBJ1-2; 7 bases fit TRBD1. Germline loops: CDR1 SGHRS, CDR2 YFSETQ. The CDR3 is 14 amino acids. Unmatched junction bases numbered 13, after V lost 6 bases and J lost 8 bases.

This chain connects TRBV5-6 to TRBJ2-7; 8 nucleotides line up with TRBD2. This CDR3 region has 12 residues. Trimming cost V 8 bases and J 1 base; bases outside gene matches: 2. Germline V lookup: CDR1 SGHDT, CDR2 YYEEEE. This chain's CDR3 is CASREGSYEQYF. The DNA for the CDR3 is TGTGCCAGTCGGGAGGGGTCCTACGAGCAGTACTTC.

V and J are TRBV15 and TRBJ1-2, with 11 bases matching TRBD1. This CDR3 region has 17 residues. Losses at the gene ends were 0 bases for V and 7 bases for J; bases not matched to a gene: 10. Germline CDR1 reads LNHNV; CDR2 reads YYDKDF (reference sequence). Written as DNA, the CDR3 is TGTGCCACCAGCAGAGATCTTGGGGACAGGGGGTATTTTGGCTACACCTTC. Residues: CATSRDLGDRGYFGYTF.

CDR3: CASSFRAGAQYF. The CDR3 DNA follows: TGTGCCAGCAGTTTCCGAGCGGGAGCTCAGTACTTC. This chain connects TRBV28 to TRBJ2-4, with 8 bases aligning to TRBD2. V lost 3 bases and J lost 12; bases outside the gene matches: 4. Germline CDR1 reads MDHEN; CDR2 reads SYDVKM. The CDR3 contains 12 residues.

Only a few counts were recorded for this clone. The V gene is TRBV5-1, the J gene TRBJ1-1; TRBD1 agrees at 8 bases. V lost 4 bases to trimming and J lost 3 bases; unmatched junction nucleotides: 2. Germline V gene sequence: CDR1 SGHRS, CDR2 YFSETQ. CDR3 length: 13 amino acids. CDR3 sequence: CASSQTGDTEAFF. The CDR3 DNA reads TGCGCCAGCAGCCAGACAGGGGACACTGAAGCTTTCTTT.

This clone was seen a single time. The chain recombines TRBV10-3 with TRBJ1-6, with D tentatively TRBD1 (5 bases). The V gene's germline CDR1 is ENHRY and CDR2 SYGVKD. Trimming removed 0 bases from V and 11 bases from J, with 11 bases in between. CDR3 length: 14 amino acids. CDR3 amino acids: CAISESTRGTPLHF. The CDR3 DNA reads as TGTGCCATCAGTGAGTCGACAAGGGGAACACCCCTCCACTTT.

In the case of this clone: At one boundary the junction diverges from the germline segment, which might be a read error. The rearrangement joins TRBV6-1 to TRBJ2-7; perhaps TRBD1 as D (6 bases). This CDR3 spans 11 amino acids. Germline V gene sequence: CDR1 MNHNS, CDR2 SASEGT. The CDR3 protein is CASSERGHLIF. In DNA form, the CDR3 reads TGTGCCAGCAGTGAAAGGGGACACCTAATCTTC.

This chain connects TRBV7-2 to TRBJ2-7; D may be TRBD2 (5 bases). CDR1 is SGHTA, CDR2 FQGNSA, per germline. CDR3 length: 14 residues. Trimming left V 5 bases short and J 0 bases short, with 11 bases between. CDR3 sequence: CASSRRAVSYEQYF. CDR3 in DNA: TGTGCCAGCAGCAGGAGAGCGGTCTCCTACGAGCAGTACTTC. Looking up the rest from reference TRBV7-2 and TRBJ2-7 gives the full variable domain: GAGVSQSPSNKVTEKGKDVELRCDPISGHTALYWYRQSLGQGLEFLIYFQGNSAPDKSGLPSDRFSAERTGGSVSTLTIQRTQQEDSAVYLCASSRRAVSYEQYFGPGTRLTVT.

Only one count was recorded for this clone. The rearrangement links TRBV21-1 to TRBJ2-1; TRBD2 was called by the table and not checked on the DNA. TRBV21-1 is a listed pseudogene. The CDR3 runs to 14 residues. CDR3 in DNA: TGTGCCAGCAGCCCCGGGACTAGCGGGAGTGAGCAGTTCTTC. Its translation is CASSPGTSGSEQFF.

In nucleotides, the CDR3 is TGTGCCATCAGCCGGGACAGTAATTCACCCCTCCACTTT. It is translated as CAISRDSNSPLHF. The chain couples TRBV10-3 to TRBJ1-6; 7 bases line up with TRBD1. The CDR3 is made up of 13 amino acids. Germline CDR1 and CDR2: ENHRY and SYGVKD. V trimming: 6 bases; J trimming: 6 bases; junction bases outside the gene matches: 2.

The CDR3 DNA reads as TGTGCCAGCAGTGTTCAGCAGGGTCGCGGTGAGCAGTTCTTC. Translation gives CASSVQQGRGEQFF. V usage is TRBV2 and J usage is TRBJ2-1; a possible D gene is TRBD1 (5 bases). This CDR3 is built from 14 residues. V was pared by 4 bases and J by 9 bases, with 16 bases between. Germline CDR1 is SNHLY and CDR2 is FYNNEI.

CDR3 nucleotide sequence: TGTGCCAGCAGTTACTCGATCGGGACAGGCCAAGAGACCCAGTACTTC. Protein product: CASSYSIGTGQETQYF. The chain carries TRBV6-5 and TRBJ2-5; 8 nucleotides line up with TRBD1. Germline-derived CDR1 and CDR2 are MNHEY and SVGAGI. J gave up 1 base and V 0 bases, and 4 bases lay outside the gene matches. The CDR3 has 16 amino acids.

V and J are TRBV6-5 and TRBJ1-4; no definite D call. V lost 5 bases to trimming and J lost 13 bases, with 17 bases between them. The CDR3 has 13 amino acids. The germline V gene has CDR1 MNHEY and CDR2 SVGAGI. The CDR3 sequence is CASSVPGRKVLFF. The CDR3 bases are TGTGCCAGCAGTGTACCGGGGAGGAAAGTACTGTTTTTT.

The chain is built from TRBV19 and TRBJ2-7; 11 nucleotides line up with TRBD2. V lost 0 bases and J lost 1; bases outside the gene matches: 2. This CDR3 region has 16 residues. CDR1 LNHDA and CDR2 SQIVND come from the germline V gene (reference sequence). The CDR3 region is CASSIEASGGSYEQYF. The CDR3 region has the DNA TGTGCCAGTAGTATAGAAGCTAGCGGGGGGTCCTACGAGCAGTACTTC.

This clone was found a few times. The chain joins TRBV4-1 to TRBJ2-7; D call uncertain. The CDR3 contains 13 residues. Trimming cost V 4 bases and J 4 bases, with 11 bases left between them. CDR1 is MGHRA, CDR2 YSYEKL, per germline. The chain's CDR3 is CASSPMEFYEQYF. The CDR3 DNA is TGCGCCAGCAGCCCTATGGAGTTTTACGAGCAGTACTTC.